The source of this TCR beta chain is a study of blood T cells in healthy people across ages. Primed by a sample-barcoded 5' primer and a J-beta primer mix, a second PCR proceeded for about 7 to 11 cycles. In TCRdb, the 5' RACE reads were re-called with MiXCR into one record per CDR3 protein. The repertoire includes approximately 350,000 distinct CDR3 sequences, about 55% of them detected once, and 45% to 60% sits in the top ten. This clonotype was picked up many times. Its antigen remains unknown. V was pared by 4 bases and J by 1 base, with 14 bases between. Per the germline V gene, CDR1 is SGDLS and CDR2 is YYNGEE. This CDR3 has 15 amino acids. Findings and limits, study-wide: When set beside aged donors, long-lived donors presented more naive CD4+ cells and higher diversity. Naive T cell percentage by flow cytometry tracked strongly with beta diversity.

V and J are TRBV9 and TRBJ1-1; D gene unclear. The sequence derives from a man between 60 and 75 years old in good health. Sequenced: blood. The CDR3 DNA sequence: TGTGCCAGCAGCCTAGGTCCCGGATCGAACACTGAAGCTTTCTTT. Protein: CASSLGPGSNTEAFF.